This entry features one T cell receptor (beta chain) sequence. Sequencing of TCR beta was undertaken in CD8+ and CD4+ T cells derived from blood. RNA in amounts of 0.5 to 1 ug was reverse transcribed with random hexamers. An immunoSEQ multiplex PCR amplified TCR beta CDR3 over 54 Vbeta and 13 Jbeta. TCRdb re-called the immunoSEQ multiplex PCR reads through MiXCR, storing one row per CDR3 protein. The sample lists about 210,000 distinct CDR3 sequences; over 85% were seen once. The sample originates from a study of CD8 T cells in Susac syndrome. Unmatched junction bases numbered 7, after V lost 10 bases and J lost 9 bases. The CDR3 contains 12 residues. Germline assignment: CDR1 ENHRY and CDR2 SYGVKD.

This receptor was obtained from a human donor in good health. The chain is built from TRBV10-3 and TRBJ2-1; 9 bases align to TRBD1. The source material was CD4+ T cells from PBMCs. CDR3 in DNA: TGTGCCAGCCGGGACAGGGAGGGTGAGCAGTTCTTC. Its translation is CASRDREGEQFF.